These T cell receptor beta chains were read from a single sample in a study of T cell responses to AZD1222 COVID-19 vaccine. Repertoires were generated with immunoSEQ multiplex PCR, while TCRdb's copy carries only in-frame clones and drops some. Of 80,000 to 95,000 clones in the sample, 92% are singletons; the top ten hold roughly 4.9%. The sequences come from peripheral blood, collected on day 0 of AZD1222 vaccination. These receptors were collected from an adult in good health. The CDR3 runs from the conserved cysteine through the conserved F or W. D genes are given only for firm matches. Where a row states a size, it is once, few, many or the class of an expanded clone; other rows omit it.

size,V,J,D,CDR3,DNA
NA,TRBV9,TRBJ1-1,NA,CASSAHQGTSEMAFF,TGTGCCAGCAGCGCCCACCAGGGAACTAGTGAAATGGCTTTCTTT
NA,TRBV21-1,TRBJ2-5,NA,CASSKRKRYQETQYF,TGTGCCAGCAGCAAGAGGAAGCGGTACCAAGAGACCCAGTACTTC
NA,TRBV5-5,TRBJ1-5,NA,CASSFDEQPQHF,TGTGCCAGCAGCTTTGATGAACAGCCCCAGCATTTT
NA,TRBV24-1,TRBJ2-1,NA,CATSDASASSYNEQFF,TGTGCCACCAGTGATGCTAGCGCGAGCTCCTACAATGAGCAGTTCTTC
NA,TRBV30,TRBJ2-3,NA,CAWSGRWQQSTDTQYF,TGTGCCTGGAGTGGTAGGTGGCAGCAGAGCACAGATACGCAGTATTTT
NA,TRBV10-2,TRBJ2-2,NA,CASKGLRNTGELFF,TGCGCCAGCAAAGGACTGAGGAACACCGGGGAGCTGTTTTTT
NA,TRBV29-1,TRBJ1-2,TRBD1,CSVDPGGPGYGYTF,TGCAGCGTTGACCCAGGGGGCCCCGGGTACGGCTACACCTTC
NA,TRBV18,TRBJ2-1,NA,CASSRPSSFEQFF,TGTGCCAGCTCACGCCCTTCTAGTTTTGAGCAGTTCTTC
NA,TRBV28,TRBJ1-2,NA,CASQTTDYGYTF,TGTGCCAGTCAAACCACAGACTATGGCTACACCTTC
NA,TRBV1,TRBJ1-3,NA,CTSSQEVGRAFSGNTIYF,TGCACCAGCAGCCAAGAGGTGGGCAGGGCGTTCTCTGGAAACACCATATATTTT
few,TRBV20-1,TRBJ1-2,TRBD1,CSANRGEGYTF,TGCAGTGCGAACAGGGGGGAAGGCTACACCTTC
NA,TRBV19,TRBJ2-7,TRBD2,CASSSGLADPYEQYF,TGTGCCAGTAGTTCGGGACTAGCGGACCCCTACGAGCAGTACTTC
NA,TRBV2,TRBJ1-1,NA,CASTGREGEAFF,TGTGCCAGCACAGGCCGTGAGGGTGAAGCTTTCTTT
NA,TRBV21-1,TRBJ2-3,NA,CAKEERDRGWGDTDTQYF,TGTGCCAAGGAAGAGCGGGACAGGGGATGGGGTGACACAGATACGCAGTATTTT
NA,TRBV19,TRBJ2-2,NA,CASLPRLNTGELFF,TGTGCCAGCCTCCCGAGGCTGAACACCGGGGAGCTGTTTTTT
NA,TRBV28,TRBJ2-7,TRBD1,CASSTGTGVFEQYF,TGTGCCAGCAGTACCGGGACAGGGGTCTTCGAGCAGTACTTC
NA,TRBV10-2,TRBJ2-1,NA,CASGTFDEQFF,TGCGCCAGCGGGACGTTCGATGAGCAGTTCTTC
NA,TRBV7-2,TRBJ1-2,TRBD1,CASSMDRGRVGYTF,TGTGCCAGCAGCATGGACAGGGGACGCGTCGGCTACACCTTC
NA,TRBV19,TRBJ1-5,NA,CASSTMGTNQPQHF,TGTGCCAGTAGTACAATGGGGACAAATCAGCCCCAGCATTTT
NA,TRBV10-1,TRBJ2-1,TRBD2,CASSGGASGNNEQFF,TGCGCCAGCAGTGGAGGGGCTAGCGGCAACAATGAGCAGTTCTTC
once,TRBV19,TRBJ1-5,NA,CASSVSRSQGRGNQPQHF,TGTGCCAGTAGTGTATCCCGGTCTCAGGGACGGGGCAATCAGCCCCAGCATTTT
NA,TRBV4-3,TRBJ2-4,NA,CASSLAATAKNIQYF,TGCGCCAGCAGCCTAGCGGCGACGGCCAAAAACATTCAGTACTTC
NA,TRBV29-1,TRBJ2-3,TRBD1,CSLRPGQTSTDTQYF,TGCAGCCTAAGACCGGGACAGACTAGCACAGATACGCAGTATTTT
NA,TRBV12-3/TRBV12-4,TRBJ2-7,NA,CASSLRQSYEQYF,TGTGCCAGCAGTTTAAGACAGTCCTACGAGCAGTACTTC
NA,TRBV7-9,TRBJ2-1,NA,CASPRMDSVWKEQFF,TGTGCCAGCCCGAGAATGGACAGTGTTTGGAAGGAGCAGTTCTTC
NA,TRBV6-5,TRBJ2-7,NA,CASSSTWSVSYEQYF,TGTGCCAGCAGTTCTACCTGGTCAGTCTCCTACGAGCAGTACTTC
NA,TRBV5-1,TRBJ1-6,NA,CASSIGSADSPLHF,TGCGCCAGCAGCATCGGGTCCGCGGATTCACCCCTCCACTTT
NA,TRBV7-9,TRBJ2-7,NA,CASGRGREQYF,TGTGCCAGCGGGCGGGGGCGCGAGCAGTACTTC
once,TRBV7-2,TRBJ2-1,TRBD1,CASSPRTGAHEQFF,TGTGCCAGCAGCCCCCGGACAGGGGCCCATGAGCAGTTCTTC
NA,TRBV7-2,TRBJ1-2,NA,CASRAGSSYGYTF,TGTGCCAGCAGAGCAGGGTCCAGCTATGGCTACACCTTC
NA,TRBV7-7,TRBJ2-5,TRBD1,CASSRTGVTQYF,TGTGCTAGCAGCCGGACAGGGGTTACCCAGTACTTC
NA,TRBV6-5,TRBJ2-3,NA,CASSYSGPADTQYF,TGTGCCAGCAGTTACTCAGGACCGGCAGATACGCAGTATTTT
NA,TRBV5-5,TRBJ1-3,NA,CASSLGGMPGNTIYF,TGTGCCAGCAGCTTGGGGGGGATGCCTGGAAACACCATATATTTT
NA,TRBV2,TRBJ1-5,NA,CASSEFLGQGISQPQHF,TGTGCCAGCAGTGAGTTCTTGGGGCAGGGGATCAGTCAGCCCCAGCATTTT
NA,TRBV24-1,TRBJ2-1,NA,CATSDSGAGRYNEQFF,TGTGCCACCAGTGATTCTGGGGCCGGTCGCTACAATGAGCAGTTCTTC
NA,TRBV9,TRBJ2-4,NA,CASSVGRLAKNIQYF,TGTGCCAGCAGCGTAGGTCGGCTAGCCAAAAACATTCAGTACTTC
NA,TRBV24-1,TRBJ2-7,TRBD1,CATSENTPGQGYEQYF,TGTGCCACCAGTGAGAACACTCCGGGACAGGGCTACGAGCAGTACTTC
NA,TRBV19,TRBJ2-5,NA,CASRKPGVETQYF,TGTGCCAGCCGGAAGCCGGGGGTGGAGACCCAGTACTTC
NA,TRBV29-1,TRBJ1-4,NA,CSGRGNEKLFF,TGCAGCGGTCGAGGAAATGAAAAACTGTTTTTT
NA,TRBV18,TRBJ1-2,TRBD1,CASSPIDRDYDGYTF,TGTGCCAGCTCACCGATCGACAGGGATTACGATGGCTACACCTTC
NA,TRBV11-2,TRBJ2-1,NA,CASSLAGETYNEQFF,TGTGCCAGCAGCTTAGCCGGAGAGACCTACAATGAGCAGTTCTTC
NA,TRBV7-8,TRBJ2-1,NA,CASRGEGHPYNEQFF,TGTGCCAGCAGGGGGGAGGGACACCCATACAATGAGCAGTTCTTC
NA,TRBV3-1/TRBV3-2,TRBJ1-2,NA,CASSQEGNYGYTF,TGTGCCAGCAGCCAAGAGGGTAACTATGGCTACACCTTC
NA,TRBV27,TRBJ2-5,NA,CASSLYGGVDKETQYF,TGTGCCAGCAGTTTATATGGAGGGGTGGATAAAGAGACCCAGTACTTC
few,TRBV5-1,TRBJ1-2,NA,CASSLGAAENYGYTF,TGCGCCAGCAGCTTGGGGGCAGCTGAAAACTATGGCTACACCTTC
NA,TRBV6-1,TRBJ2-3,TRBD2,CASSEKRGLAGGPLDTQYF,TGTGCCAGCAGTGAAAAGAGGGGACTAGCGGGAGGGCCATTAGATACGCAGTATTTT
NA,TRBV10-3,TRBJ1-2,NA,CAISARQPEDGYTF,TGTGCCATCAGTGCACGACAGCCGGAGGATGGCTACACCTTC
NA,TRBV9,TRBJ2-3,NA,CASSVGTSTDTQYF,TGTGCCAGCAGCGTAGGTACCAGCACAGATACGCAGTATTTT
NA,TRBV5-4,TRBJ2-3,TRBD2,CASSLGSGLGKDTQYF,TGTGCCAGCAGCTTGGGATCGGGACTAGGTAAAGATACGCAGTATTTT
NA,TRBV13,TRBJ1-3,TRBD1,CASSRGQGPGNTIYF,TGTGCCAGCAGCCGGGGACAGGGTCCTGGAAACACCATATATTTT
NA,TRBV7-8,TRBJ2-7,TRBD2,CASSLSGRGNYEQYF,TGTGCCAGCAGCCTGAGCGGGAGGGGTAACTACGAGCAGTACTTC
once,TRBV2,TRBJ1-5,NA,CASSESIQPQHF,TGTGCCAGCAGTGAATCAATACAGCCCCAGCATTTT